This T cell receptor beta chain is drawn from a study of shared clonotypes between healthy human individuals. Study conclusions and caveats: Clonotype sharing levels among donors were expected to vary with sequencing depth. Blood was the only sampled material, and tissue repertoires likely differ. Relative to their counterparts shared across all four donors, non-shared clonotypes exhibited diminished generation probabilities.

Researchers divided each subset's genomic DNA evenly across several immunoSEQ plates. Profiling relied on immunoSEQ multiplex PCR, and the TCRdb table lists in-frame clones only, not all of them. The sample includes under 2,500,000 clones, more than 90% seen only once; the top ten take around 0.13%. With regard to this clone: Its antigen is as yet unknown.

CDR3 length: 11 amino acids. Trimming pared 1 base from V and 9 bases from J, leaving 7 bases between. Per the germline V gene, CDR1 is SGHAT and CDR2 is FQNNGV. The specimen sequenced was naive CD4+ T cells sorted from blood. The subset was: CD45RA+ positively selected. The sequence was collected from a man younger than 30 in good health. The rearrangement joins TRBV11-2 to TRBJ2-7; D ambiguous. CDR3 bases: TGTGCCAGCAGCTTAGGGGTTGGGCAGTACTTC. It specifies CASSLGVGQYF.